Following are 27 T cell receptor beta chains from one sample sequenced in a study of blood T cell repertoires in COVID-19. Profiling relied on immunoSEQ multiplex PCR, and the TCRdb table lists in-frame clones only, not all of them. The sample holds some 26,000 clones, around 72% seen once. Sequenced material: peripheral blood. These receptors originate from a woman of 80 years or more with acute or convalescent COVID-19.

The CDR3 DNA sequence: TGTGCCAGCAGCAAAGCAGCGGGGGCCCCCTACGAGCAGTACTTC. It yields the protein CASSKAAGAPYEQYF. V and J are TRBV3-1 (or the pseudogene TRBV3-2) and TRBJ2-7, with 8 positions matching TRBD2. Trimming took 5 bases from V and 2 from J; bases not matched to a gene: 8. The CDR3 is made up of 15 amino acids. Germline V gene data show CDR1 as LGHDT and CDR2 as YNNKEL (reference sequence).

The chain couples TRBV7-2 to TRBJ2-7, with TRBD1 matching 7 bases. V lost 5 bases, J lost 5 bases, and 9 bases stayed unmatched. There are 14 residues in the CDR3. Germline V gene sequence: CDR1 SGHTA, CDR2 FQGNSA. This CDR3 is CASSRDRASHEQYF. The CDR3 DNA is TGTGCCAGCAGCCGTGACAGGGCGAGCCACGAGCAGTACTTC.

V and J are TRBV5-4 and TRBJ1-5; possible D gene TRBD1, 5 bases. The CDR3 extends over 14 amino acids. V was trimmed by 2 bases and J by 3 bases, leaving 9 bases between them. In germline, CDR1 is SGHNT, CDR2 YYREEE (reference sequence). The CDR3: CASSFGGNNQPQHF. The DNA of the CDR3 is TGTGCCAGCAGCTTCGGGGGGAACAATCAGCCCCAGCATTTT.

This clone has a handful of counts. The genes are TRBV5-1 and TRBJ2-2, with 10 bases aligning to TRBD1. CDR1 and CDR2 from the germline V gene are SGHRS and YFSETQ. The J segment lost 4 bases and the V segment lost 1 base, leaving 7 bases of the junction unmatched. The CDR3 loop spans 17 amino acids. In nucleotides, the CDR3 is TGCGCCAGCAGCTTGAGACAGGGGGCGCTGAGCACCGGGGAGCTGTTTTTT. This gives the protein CASSLRQGALSTGELFF.

The chain carries TRBV5-1 and TRBJ2-3, with 10 bases lining up with TRBD1. Germline loops: CDR1 SGHRS, CDR2 YFSETQ. The ends lost 3 bases at V and 2 bases at J; junction bases unmatched: 6. The CDR3 extends over 16 amino acids. CDR3 coding DNA: TGCGCCAGCAGCTACTCCGGGACAGGGGTCACAGATACGCAGTATTTT. Its protein product is CASSYSGTGVTDTQYF.

The count of this clone is one. J is TRBJ2-1 and V is TRBV5-4; TRBD1 agrees at 10 bases. V shed 4 bases and J 5 bases; nucleotides not matched to a gene: 6. The CDR3 is 15 residues long. Looked up from germline, CDR1 is SGHNT and CDR2 is YYREEE (reference sequence). This CDR3 reads CASSPRDRGDNEQFF. DNA for the CDR3: TGTGCCAGCAGCCCCCGGGACAGGGGCGACAATGAGCAGTTCTTC.

The J gene is TRBJ1-3, the V gene TRBV28; D is undetermined. The CDR3 has 13 amino acids. Germline V gene data show CDR1 as MDHEN and CDR2 as SYDVKM. V lost 1 base and J 7 bases, leaving 8 bases between the germline ends. CDR3 region: CASSLSGLNTIYF. CDR3 in DNA: TGTGCCAGCAGTTTATCAGGTCTGAACACCATATATTTT.

The chain has TRBV10-3 and TRBJ2-5; a weak D match, TRBD1 (6 bases). V was cut by 7 bases and J by 1 base, with 10 bases left in between. This CDR3 is built from 13 residues. The V gene's germline CDR1 is ENHRY and CDR2 SYGVKD. The CDR3 loop reads CAIMGAGQETQYF. For the CDR3, the DNA is TGTGCCATCATGGGGGCGGGCCAAGAGACCCAGTACTTC.

The rearrangement links TRBV7-2 to TRBJ2-7; 8 bases map to TRBD2. V gave up 2 bases and J gave up 6 bases; unmatched junction bases: 12. Germline V gene data show CDR1 as SGHTA and CDR2 as FQGNSA. The CDR3 contains 16 residues. The CDR3 bases are TGTGCCAGCAGCTTACTTTTCGGGAGGGCTACTGTCGAGCAGTACTTC. It is translated as CASSLLFGRATVEQYF.

The rearrangement joins TRBV19 to TRBJ1-5, with 8 nucleotides matching TRBD1. The V and J ends lost 5 bases and 7 bases, in that order; junction bases with no gene match: 10. The CDR3 runs to 15 residues. Germline V gene sequence: CDR1 LNHDA, CDR2 SQIVND (reference sequence). As DNA, the CDR3 is TGTGCCAGTAGTTTACGGACAGGGCAGCGCCAGCCCCAGCATTTT. Translation gives CASSLRTGQRQPQHF.

V and J are TRBV7-3 and TRBJ1-1; 8 bases are a match to TRBD1. Germline V CDR1 and CDR2: SGHTA, FQGTGA. The CDR3 runs 13 residues. The V and J ends lost 4 bases and 5 bases, in that order; junction bases with no gene match: 3. CDR3 sequence reads: CASSYRQGTEAFF. The CDR3 nucleotides read TGTGCCAGCAGCTACAGACAGGGGACTGAAGCTTTCTTT.

CDR3 amino acids: CASRPSGLAYEQYF. The CDR3, as DNA: TGTGCCAGCAGACCTAGCGGGTTAGCCTACGAGCAGTACTTC. The chain uses TRBV6-5 and TRBJ2-7; 8 nucleotides agree with TRBD2. The CDR3 runs 14 residues. In germline, CDR1 is MNHEY, CDR2 SVGAGI. Trimming at V came to 6 bases and at J to 2 bases, leaving 6 bases not matched to a gene.

A single count supports this clone. The J gene is TRBJ2-3, the V gene TRBV5-5; maybe TRBD2 (6 bases). Germline values: CDR1 SGHKS, CDR2 YYEKEE (reference sequence). The CDR3 is 15 amino acids. The ends were cut back, 2 bases at V and 0 bases at J, with 10 bases in the middle. CDR3 nucleotide sequence: TGTGCCAGCAGCTTCGGCGGGGATAGCACAGATACGCAGTATTTT. It is translated as CASSFGGDSTDTQYF.

This chain joins TRBV2 and TRBJ1-2; D may be TRBD1 (5 bases). This CDR3 spans 13 amino acids. Germline CDR1 and CDR2: SNHLY and FYNNEI. The V end lost 8 bases, the J end lost 4 bases, and 14 bases lay between the germline ends. The chain's CDR3 is CASYSGDFYGYTF. In DNA form, the CDR3 reads TGTGCCAGCTATTCGGGGGATTTCTATGGCTACACCTTC.

The chain employs TRBV2 and TRBJ2-5; 7 bases match TRBD2. Germline V CDR1 and CDR2: SNHLY, FYNNEI. The length of the CDR3 is 12 residues. V trimming: 5 bases; J trimming: 4 bases; junction bases outside the gene matches: 1. The CDR3 DNA reads as TGTGCCAGCAGTTGGGGGGGAGAGACCCAGTACTTC. It codes for CASSWGGETQYF.

J is TRBJ2-1 and V is TRBV30; maybe TRBD1 (6 bases). The CDR3 is made up of 14 amino acids. The germline CDR1 and CDR2 sequences are GTSNPN and SVGIG (reference sequence). Between the trimmed V and J ends, which lost 3 bases and 4 bases, there was a span of 13 bases. The CDR3 DNA reads as TGTGCCTGGAGCTCGACAGGCCGATACAATGAGCAGTTCTTC. This gives the protein CAWSSTGRYNEQFF.

The V call is TRBV5-1, the J call TRBJ2-3; a possible D gene is TRBD2 (5 bases). The germline V gene encodes CDR1 SGHRS and CDR2 YFSETQ. CDR3 length: 14 amino acids. V was shortened by 2 bases and J by 1 base, with 8 bases between the two germline ends. CDR3 nucleotides: TGCGCCAGCAGCTTAGGGCGGGGCACAGATACGCAGTATTTT. It specifies CASSLGRGTDTQYF.

The chain carries TRBV28 and TRBJ1-2; no firm D call. The germline V gene has CDR1 MDHEN and CDR2 SYDVKM. The CDR3 is 16 residues long. Trimming pared 3 bases from V and 2 bases from J, leaving 16 bases between. CDR3 in amino acids: CASSLVRSRLNYGYTF. In DNA form, the CDR3 reads TGTGCCAGCAGTTTGGTGAGAAGCCGTCTAAACTATGGCTACACCTTC.

This chain uses TRBV11-2 with TRBJ1-6; the D is unclear. The CDR3 is made up of 13 amino acids. Trimming removed 5 bases from V and 6 bases from J, with 8 bases in between. Germline V gene sequence: CDR1 SGHAT, CDR2 FQNNGV. The CDR3 sequence: CASSPGVNSPLHF. The CDR3 DNA reads as TGTGCCAGCAGCCCCGGGGTTAATTCACCCCTCCACTTT. The whole variable domain, filled in from reference TRBV11-2 and TRBJ1-6, reads EAGVAQSPRYKIIEKRQSVAFWCNPISGHATLYWYQQILGQGPKLLIQFQNNGVVDDSQLPKDRFSAERLKGVDSTLKIQPAKLEDSAVYLCASSPGVNSPLHFGNGTRLTVT.

This clone was observed a handful of times. The rearrangement uses TRBV9 and TRBJ2-2; 11 nucleotides agree with TRBD2. Germline V gene data show CDR1 as SGDLS and CDR2 as YYNGEE. This CDR3 is built from 16 residues. J lost 7 bases, V lost 4 bases, and 9 bases had no gene match. As DNA, the CDR3 is TGTGCCAGCAGCATTAGCGGGGGGGCCAAAGGCGGGGAGCTGTTTTTT. Its protein is CASSISGGAKGGELFF.

This clone was seen only once. This chain connects TRBV29-1 to TRBJ2-1; 10 bases agree with TRBD1. V lost 7 bases, J lost 1 base, and 10 bases stayed unmatched. Germline CDR1 reads SQVTM; CDR2 reads ANQGSEA. The CDR3 runs to 16 residues. This chain's CDR3 is CSAQGPGQGSYNEQFF. The DNA for the CDR3 is TGCAGCGCCCAAGGACCGGGACAGGGGTCCTACAATGAGCAGTTCTTC.

This clone was seen just once. This chain uses TRBV7-2 with TRBJ1-2; no reliable D call. Germline V gene sequence: CDR1 SGHTA, CDR2 FQGNSA. CDR3 length: 14 amino acids. The ends were cut back, 2 bases at V and 3 bases at J, with 10 bases in the middle. In nucleotides, the CDR3 is TGTGCCAGCAGCTTAACCCCGACTGACTATGGCTACACCTTC. Residues: CASSLTPTDYGYTF.

V usage is TRBV6-5 and J usage is TRBJ2-3; D perhaps matches TRBD1 (6 bases). CDR1 and CDR2 from the germline V gene are MNHEY and SVGAGI. CDR3 size: 14 residues. V shed 5 bases and J shed 3 bases, with 12 bases lying between them. DNA for the CDR3: TGTGCCAGCAGTAGCCGACAGGAAACAGATACGCAGTATTTT. This gives the protein CASSSRQETDTQYF.

The V and J genes are TRBV2 and TRBJ1-2, with D uncertain. This CDR3 has 13 amino acids. The germline gives CDR1 SNHLY, CDR2 FYNNEI. Between the trimmed V and J ends, which lost 2 bases and 5 bases, there was a span of 9 bases. The DNA for the CDR3 is TGTGCCAGCAGTGAATTGGGAGGGTATGGCTACACCTTC. It is translated as CASSELGGYGYTF.

The V and J genes are TRBV4-2 and TRBJ2-3; 8 bases line up with TRBD2. This CDR3 region has 22 residues. Germline loops: CDR1 LGHNA, CDR2 YNFKEQ. With V trimmed by 3 bases and J by 2 bases, 25 bases remained unmatched. This chain's CDR3 is CASSQLLSKRGWRGDLTDTQYF. The CDR3 coding sequence is TGTGCCAGCAGCCAGCTCCTCTCAAAAAGGGGGTGGCGGGGGGACCTCACAGATACGCAGTATTTT.

This clone was picked up a small number of times. This chain joins TRBV5-1 and TRBJ2-7, with a weak D call TRBD1 (7 bases). V lost 0 bases and J lost 5, with 12 bases in between. Germline-derived CDR1 and CDR2 are SGHRS and YFSETQ. CDR3 length: 14 amino acids. The CDR3 bases are TGCGCCAGCAGCTTGGCCAGGGGGGATGACGAGCAGTACTTC. As protein: CASSLARGDDEQYF.

The chain carries TRBV7-8 and TRBJ1-4; TRBD1 is a possible D gene (6 bases). Germline V gives CDR1 SGHVS, CDR2 FQNEAQ. The CDR3 has 15 residues. Trimming pared 5 bases from V and 7 bases from J, leaving 17 bases between. CDR3: CASSGSTGFREKLFF. The CDR3 DNA reads as TGTGCCAGCAGCGGATCTACAGGGTTCCGTGAAAAACTGTTTTTT. The entire variable domain, with the rest obtained from reference TRBV7-8 and TRBJ1-4, is as follows: GAGVSQSPRYKVAKRGQDVALRCDPISGHVSLFWYQQALGQGPEFLTYFQNEAQLDKSGLPSDRFFAERPEGSVSTLKIQRTQQEDSAVYLCASSGSTGFREKLFFGSGTQLSVL.